Below, 10 T cell receptor beta chains from the same sample are listed, as sequenced in a study of shared clonotypes between healthy human individuals. TCRdb keeps only in-frame clones here, not all; method: immunoSEQ multiplex PCR. The table shows 400,000 to 550,000 clones, with 70% to 85% occurring only once. The sequencing input was PBMCs. The source of these receptors is a woman aged 40 to 55 in good health. Some clones in this sample may be carry-over from other donors' samples.

This clone occurred once. The gene calls are TRBV7-2 and TRBJ2-2; D is unresolved. With 4 bases removed from V and 0 bases from J, the gap between germline ends came to 6 bases. Germline V CDR1 and CDR2: SGHTA, FQGNSA. There are 14 residues in the CDR3. CDR3 nucleotide sequence: TGTGCCAGCAGCTCCCGGGCGAACACCGGGGAGCTGTTTTTT. Translated: CASSSRANTGELFF.

V gene TRBV6-6 combines with J gene TRBJ2-7, with D hard to call. Germline V CDR1 and CDR2: MNHNY, SVGAGI (reference sequence). The CDR3 length is 14 residues. V lost 0 bases and J 3 bases, leaving 9 bases between the germline ends. CDR3 bases: TGTGCCAGCAGTTACTCATACACCGGCTACGAGCAGTACTTC. Its protein is CASSYSYTGYEQYF.

The chain couples TRBV5-1 to TRBJ1-2; D not resolved. CDR1 is SGHRS, CDR2 YFSETQ, per germline. The length of the CDR3 is 15 residues. V was clipped by 4 bases and J by 3 bases, with 16 bases between them. CDR3: CASSPGRGPDYGYTF. DNA for the CDR3: TGCGCCAGCAGCCCCGGACGGGGTCCGGACTATGGCTACACCTTC.

The V call is TRBV5-1, the J call TRBJ2-3; possible D gene TRBD2, 7 bases. CDR3 size: 17 residues. CDR1 and CDR2 from the germline V gene are SGHRS and YFSETQ. Trimming took 0 bases from V and 0 from J, leaving 14 bases between them. CDR3 loop: CASSLAGGSTSTDTQYF. For the CDR3, the DNA is TGCGCCAGCAGCTTGGCGGGGGGCAGCACTAGCACAGATACGCAGTATTTT.

The CDR3 DNA reads TGTGCCAGCAGCCAAGGTCGGAATGAGCAGTTCTTC. Translated: CASSQGRNEQFF. This sequence joins TRBV4-2 and TRBJ2-1; D gene uncertain. In germline, CDR1 is LGHNA, CDR2 YNFKEQ. The germline V and J ends were trimmed by 1 base and 7 bases, with 5 bases remaining between them. This CDR3 contains 12 residues.

This clone was counted between two and nine times. The chain links TRBV9 to TRBJ2-3; 7 bases are a match to TRBD1. With V trimmed by 4 bases and J by 4 bases, 9 bases remained unmatched. This CDR3 is built from 15 residues. Germline-derived CDR1 and CDR2 are SGDLS and YYNGEE. The CDR3 DNA sequence: TGTGCCAGCAGCAACCGACAGGGTACTTCAGATACGCAGTATTTT. It is translated as CASSNRQGTSDTQYF.

This rearrangement joins TRBV11-1 to TRBJ2-1; TRBD2 matches 8 bases. Losses at the gene ends were 5 bases for V and 8 bases for J; bases not matched to a gene: 5. Germline V gene sequence: CDR1 SGHAT, CDR2 FQDESV (reference sequence). The CDR3 totals 13 residues. The CDR3, as DNA: TGTGCCAGCAGCCCAGACGGGGGGGATGAGCAGTTCTTC. It translates to CASSPDGGDEQFF.

V is TRBV27 and J is TRBJ2-2; the D is unclear. Germline values: CDR1 MNHEY, CDR2 SMNVEV (reference sequence). The CDR3 length is 13 residues. Trimming stripped 1 base from V and 4 bases from J, with 4 bases between. Here the CDR3 DNA reads TGTGCCAGCAGTTTATGGGGCACCGGGGAGCTGTTTTTT. Translated, it gives CASSLWGTGELFF.

In DNA, the CDR3 is TGTGCCAGTGGCCCAAGTGAGAGCTCCTACAATGAGCAGTTCTTC. This codes for CASGPSESSYNEQFF. The chain carries TRBV19 and TRBJ2-1; D is unclear. V was clipped by 8 bases and J by 0 bases, with 14 bases between them. Germline assignment: CDR1 LNHDA and CDR2 SQIVND (reference sequence). The CDR3 sequence is 15 residues long.

The chain combines TRBV7-9 with TRBJ1-1, with D tentatively TRBD1 (5 bases). Germline CDR1 is SEHNR and CDR2 is FQNEAQ (reference sequence). The CDR3 contains 19 residues. V lost 5 bases to trimming and J lost 0 bases, with 25 bases between them. CDR3 bases: TGTGCCAGCAGCCACCCAAGGCGTGTCAGGGCGTCTTTGAACACTGAAGCTTTCTTT. Protein sequence: CASSHPRRVRASLNTEAFF.